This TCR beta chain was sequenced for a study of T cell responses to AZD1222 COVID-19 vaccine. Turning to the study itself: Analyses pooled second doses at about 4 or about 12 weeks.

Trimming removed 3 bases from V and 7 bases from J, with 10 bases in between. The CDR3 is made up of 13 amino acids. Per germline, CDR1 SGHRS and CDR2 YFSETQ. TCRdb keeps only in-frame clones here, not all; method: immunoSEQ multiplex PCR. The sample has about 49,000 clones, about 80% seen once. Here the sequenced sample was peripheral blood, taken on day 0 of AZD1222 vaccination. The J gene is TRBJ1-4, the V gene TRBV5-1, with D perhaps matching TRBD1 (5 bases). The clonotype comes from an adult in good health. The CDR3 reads CASSWDLAEKLFF. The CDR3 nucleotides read TGCGCCAGCAGCTGGGACTTAGCTGAAAAACTGTTTTTT.